The 5 T cell receptor beta chains listed next were all sequenced from one sample in a study of OX40 agonist ivuxolimab in advanced cancers. Profiled with immunoSEQ multiplex PCR; TCRdb holds only in-frame clones, not every one. The table lists roughly 71,000 clones, about 77% of them singletons. This specimen was CD4+ or CD8+ T cells sorted from blood, taken in a trial of the OX40 agonist ivuxolimab. These receptors originate from an adult with an advanced solid tumor such as melanoma, head and neck, liver or kidney cancer.

This clone qualifies as medium-sized (0.01 to 0.1%). The chain has TRBV19 and TRBJ2-3; no clear D. The CDR3 runs 13 residues. Germline V gene lookup returns CDR1 LNHDA and CDR2 SQIVND (reference sequence). V shed 5 bases and J shed 1 base, with 7 bases lying between them. The CDR3 DNA is TGTGCCAGTAGTGAATCGGGCACAGATACGCAGTATTTT. As protein: CASSESGTDTQYF.

V gene TRBV5-1 combines with J gene TRBJ2-1; D is possibly TRBD2 (5 bases). The CDR3 totals 15 residues. Trimming pared 5 bases from V and 13 bases from J, leaving 25 bases between. Germline CDR1 is SGHRS and CDR2 is YFSETQ. The CDR3 reads CASRPHGGGPLEQFF. The CDR3 nucleotides read TGCGCCAGCAGGCCCCACGGAGGTGGCCCTTTGGAACAGTTCTTC.

A single count supports this clone. The CDR3 DNA reads TGTGCCTGGGCGAAAGGGGGCAACACCGGGGAGCTGTTTTTT. This translates into CAWAKGGNTGELFF. The chain uses TRBV30 and TRBJ2-2, with 7 bases that match TRBD1. Germline V gene sequence: CDR1 GTSNPN, CDR2 SVGIG (reference sequence). J lost 2 bases, V lost 5 bases, and 5 bases had no gene match. There are 14 residues in the CDR3. Supplemented by reference TRBV30 and TRBJ2-2, the full variable domain reads SQTIHQWPATLVQPVGSPLSLECTVEGTSNPNLYWYRQAAGRGLQLLFYSVGIGQISSEVPQNLSASRPQDRQFILSSKKLLLSDSGFYLCAWAKGGNTGELFFGEGSRLTVL.

This chain uses TRBV19 with TRBJ2-5, with a possible D match to TRBD1 (5 bases). The CDR3 loop spans 14 amino acids. Between the trimmed V and J ends, which lost 4 bases and 1 base, there was a span of 10 bases. Germline V lookup: CDR1 LNHDA, CDR2 SQIVND (reference sequence). The CDR3 sequence is CASSTGSSQETQYF. The CDR3 DNA follows: TGTGCCAGTAGTACAGGGTCTTCCCAAGAGACCCAGTACTTC.

This chain uses TRBV11-2 with TRBJ2-1; the D gene is possibly TRBD2 (5 bases). The CDR3 extends over 14 amino acids. V lost 1 base and J lost 2, with 6 bases in between. Looked up from germline, CDR1 is SGHAT and CDR2 is FQNNGV. CDR3 protein: CASSLVGTYNEQFF. The CDR3 nucleotides read TGTGCCAGCAGCTTAGTCGGGACCTACAATGAGCAGTTCTTC.